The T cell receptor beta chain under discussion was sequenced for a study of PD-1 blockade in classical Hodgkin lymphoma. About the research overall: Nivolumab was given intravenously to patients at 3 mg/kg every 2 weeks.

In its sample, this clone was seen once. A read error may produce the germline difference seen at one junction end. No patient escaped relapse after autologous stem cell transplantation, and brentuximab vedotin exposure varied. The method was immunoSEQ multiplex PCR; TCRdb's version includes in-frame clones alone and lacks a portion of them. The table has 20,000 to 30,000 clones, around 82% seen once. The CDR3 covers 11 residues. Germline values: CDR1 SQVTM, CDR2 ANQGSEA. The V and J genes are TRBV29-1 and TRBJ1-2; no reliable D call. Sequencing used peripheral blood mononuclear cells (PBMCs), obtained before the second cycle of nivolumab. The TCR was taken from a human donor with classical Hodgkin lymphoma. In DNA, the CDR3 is TGCAGCTCAGACAATCTGGCTGGCCACACCTTC. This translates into CSSDNLAGHTF.